The rows below give T cell receptor beta chains drawn from one sample of a study of regulatory dendritic cells for organ transplantation. Only in-frame clones appear in the TCRdb table, and some are missing; sequencing was by immunoSEQ multiplex PCR. This table holds fewer than 50,000 clones, 85% to 95% found once. The sequenced material came from naive CD8+ T cells from blood. The source is a human donor in good health. Both conserved end residues are part of each CDR3. A D gene is named only where the DNA matches it firmly. Clone size is not always given. Where it is, it says once, few, many or a class for expanded clones.

V gene	clone size	D gene	J gene	CDR3 protein	CDR3 DNA
TRBV11-2	NA	TRBD1	TRBJ1-1	CASSTDRVFMNTEAFF	TGTGCCAGCAGCACCGACAGGGTCTTCATGAACACTGAAGCTTTCTTT
TRBV27	NA	TRBD1	TRBJ1-5	CASSSSGGLANQPQHF	TGTGCCAGCAGTTCCTCAGGGGGACTGGCCAATCAGCCCCAGCATTTT
TRBV6-5	NA	NA	TRBJ1-1	CASSYYRDTEAFF	TGTGCCAGCAGTTACTACAGGGATACTGAAGCTTTCTTT
TRBV27	NA	NA	TRBJ2-1	CASSRISYNEQFF	TGTGCCAGCTCTCGAATTTCCTACAATGAGCAGTTCTTC
TRBV7-9	NA	TRBD1	TRBJ2-2	CASSVPDRGAGELFF	TGTGCCAGCAGCGTCCCGGACAGGGGTGCCGGGGAGCTGTTTTTT
TRBV4-1	NA	NA	TRBJ1-6	CASSQGVVPLHF	TGCGCCAGCAGCCAGGGGGTAGTACCCCTCCACTTT
TRBV9	few	NA	TRBJ1-1	CASSVEVRTEAFF	TGTGCCAGCAGCGTAGAGGTCCGCACTGAAGCTTTCTTT
TRBV4-3	NA	NA	TRBJ1-1	CASSQDSVGLGTEAFF	TGCGCCAGCAGCCAAGATAGTGTGGGCCTTGGTACTGAAGCTTTCTTT
TRBV6-5	NA	NA	TRBJ1-5	CASSGSPGGREPQHF	TGTGCCAGCAGTGGATCCCCGGGGGGCCGGGAGCCCCAGCATTTT
TRBV7-9	NA	NA	TRBJ2-5	CASTRGGQETQYF	TGTGCCAGCACCAGGGGAGGCCAAGAGACCCAGTACTTC